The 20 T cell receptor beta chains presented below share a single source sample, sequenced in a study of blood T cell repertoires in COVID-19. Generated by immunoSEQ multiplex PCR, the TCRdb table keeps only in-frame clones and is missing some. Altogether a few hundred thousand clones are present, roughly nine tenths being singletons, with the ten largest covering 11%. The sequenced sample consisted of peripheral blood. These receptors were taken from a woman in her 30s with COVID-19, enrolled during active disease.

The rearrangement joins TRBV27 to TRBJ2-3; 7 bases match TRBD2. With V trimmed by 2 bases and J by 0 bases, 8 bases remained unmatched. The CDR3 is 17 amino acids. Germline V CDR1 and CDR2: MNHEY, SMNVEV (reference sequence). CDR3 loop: CASSLAGVFLSTDTQYF. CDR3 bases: TGTGCCAGCAGTTTAGCGGGGGTTTTCCTTAGCACAGATACGCAGTATTTT.

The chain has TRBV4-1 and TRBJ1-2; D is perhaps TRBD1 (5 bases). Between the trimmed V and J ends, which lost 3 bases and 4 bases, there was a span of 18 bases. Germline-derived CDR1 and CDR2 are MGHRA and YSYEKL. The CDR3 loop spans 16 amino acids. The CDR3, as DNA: TGCGCCAGCAGCCAGCGTACCGAGACAGCCTTCTATGGCTACACCTTC. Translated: CASSQRTETAFYGYTF.

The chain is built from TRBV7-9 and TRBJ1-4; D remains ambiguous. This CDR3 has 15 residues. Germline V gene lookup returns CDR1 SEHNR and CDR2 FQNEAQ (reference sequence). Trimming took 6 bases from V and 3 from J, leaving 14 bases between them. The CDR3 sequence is CASRPGRGSNEKLFF. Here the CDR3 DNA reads TGTGCCAGCAGGCCTGGCCGGGGATCTAATGAAAAACTGTTTTTT.

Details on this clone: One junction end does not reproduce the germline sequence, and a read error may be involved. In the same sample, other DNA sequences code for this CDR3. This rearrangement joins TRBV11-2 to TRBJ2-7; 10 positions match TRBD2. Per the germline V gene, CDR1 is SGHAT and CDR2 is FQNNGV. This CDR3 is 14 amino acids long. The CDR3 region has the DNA TGTGCCAGCAGTTTAGCGGGGGGACCCTACGAGCAGTACTTC. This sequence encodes CASSLAGGPYEQYF.

The CDR3 reads CSAGGRFTGELFF. The DNA of the CDR3 is TGCAGTGCGGGGGGGCGTTTCACCGGGGAGCTGTTTTTT. J is TRBJ2-2 and V is TRBV29-1, with 9 positions matching TRBD2. The CDR3 has 13 amino acids. Germline V gives CDR1 SQVTM, CDR2 ANQGSEA.

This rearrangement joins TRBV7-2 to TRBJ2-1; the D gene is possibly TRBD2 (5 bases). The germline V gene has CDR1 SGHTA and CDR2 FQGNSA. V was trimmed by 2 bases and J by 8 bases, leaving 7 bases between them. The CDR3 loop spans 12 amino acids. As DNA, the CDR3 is TGTGCCAGCAGCTTAATGGGAGATGAGCAGTTCTTC. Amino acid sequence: CASSLMGDEQFF.

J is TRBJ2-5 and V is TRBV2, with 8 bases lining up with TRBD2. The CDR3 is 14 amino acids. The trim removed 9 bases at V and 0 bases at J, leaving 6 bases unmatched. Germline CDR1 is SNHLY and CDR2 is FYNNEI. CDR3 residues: CARTSAGDQETQYF. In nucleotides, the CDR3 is TGTGCCAGGACTAGCGCGGGCGACCAAGAGACCCAGTACTTC.

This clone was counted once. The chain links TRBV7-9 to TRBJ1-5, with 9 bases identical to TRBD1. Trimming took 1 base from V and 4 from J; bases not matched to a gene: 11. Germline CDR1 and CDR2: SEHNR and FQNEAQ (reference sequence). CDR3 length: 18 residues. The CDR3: CASSLGPTGGFVNQPQHF. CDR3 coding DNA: TGTGCCAGCAGCTTAGGCCCGACAGGGGGGTTTGTGAATCAGCCCCAGCATTTT.

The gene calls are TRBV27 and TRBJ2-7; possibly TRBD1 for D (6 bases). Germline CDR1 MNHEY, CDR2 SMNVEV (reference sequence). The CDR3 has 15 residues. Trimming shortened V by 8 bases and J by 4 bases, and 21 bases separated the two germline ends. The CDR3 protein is CASADGQTISYEQYF. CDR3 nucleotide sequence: TGTGCCAGCGCCGACGGACAGACTATATCGTACGAGCAGTACTTC.

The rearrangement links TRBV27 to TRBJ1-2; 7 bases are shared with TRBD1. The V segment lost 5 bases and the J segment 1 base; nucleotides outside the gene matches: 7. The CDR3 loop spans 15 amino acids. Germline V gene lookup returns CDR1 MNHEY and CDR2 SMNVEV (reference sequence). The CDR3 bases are TGTGCCAGCAGTCTAAACAGGGGCCTTAACTATGGCTACACCTTC. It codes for CASSLNRGLNYGYTF.

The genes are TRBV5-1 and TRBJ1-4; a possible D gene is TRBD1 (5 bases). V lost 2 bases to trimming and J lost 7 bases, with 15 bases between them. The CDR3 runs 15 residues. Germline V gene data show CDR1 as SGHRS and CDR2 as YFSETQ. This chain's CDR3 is CASSLAAGQVEKLFF. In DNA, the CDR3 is TGCGCCAGCAGCTTAGCTGCGGGGCAGGTTGAAAAACTGTTTTTT.

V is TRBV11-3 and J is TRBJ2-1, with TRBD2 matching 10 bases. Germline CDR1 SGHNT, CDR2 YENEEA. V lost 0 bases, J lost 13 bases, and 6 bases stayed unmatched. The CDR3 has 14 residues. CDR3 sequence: CASSLDATSGIQFF. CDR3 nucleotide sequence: TGTGCCAGCAGCTTAGACGCAACTAGCGGGATACAGTTCTTC.

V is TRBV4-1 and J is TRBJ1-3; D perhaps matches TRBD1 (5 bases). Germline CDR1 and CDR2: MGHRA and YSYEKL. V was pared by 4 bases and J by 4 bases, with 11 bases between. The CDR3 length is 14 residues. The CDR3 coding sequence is TGCGCCAGCAGCCGTACAGGTGACGGAAACACCATATATTTT. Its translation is CASSRTGDGNTIYF.

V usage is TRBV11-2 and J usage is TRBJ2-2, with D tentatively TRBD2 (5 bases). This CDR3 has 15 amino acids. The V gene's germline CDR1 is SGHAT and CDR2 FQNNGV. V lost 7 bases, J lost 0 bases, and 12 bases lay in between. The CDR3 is CASTGGGANTGELFF. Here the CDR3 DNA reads TGTGCCAGCACCGGAGGTGGGGCGAACACCGGGGAGCTGTTTTTT.

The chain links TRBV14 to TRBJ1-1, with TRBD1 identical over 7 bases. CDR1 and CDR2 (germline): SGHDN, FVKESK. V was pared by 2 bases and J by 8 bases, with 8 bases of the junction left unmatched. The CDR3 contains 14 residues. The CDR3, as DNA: TGTGCCAGCAGCCAATCCGGGGGACAGAAAGAAGCTTTCTTT. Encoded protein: CASSQSGGQKEAFF. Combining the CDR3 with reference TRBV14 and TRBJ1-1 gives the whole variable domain EAGVTQFPSHSVIEKGQTVTLRCDPISGHDNLYWYRRVMGKEIKFLLHFVKESKQDESGMPNNRFLAERTGGTYSTLKVQPAELEDSGVYFCASSQSGGQKEAFFGQGTRLTVV.

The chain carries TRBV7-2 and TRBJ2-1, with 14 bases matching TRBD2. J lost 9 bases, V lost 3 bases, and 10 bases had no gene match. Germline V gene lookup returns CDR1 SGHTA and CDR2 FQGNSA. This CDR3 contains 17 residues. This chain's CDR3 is CASSLWTSGGRPAEQFF. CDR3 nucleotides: TGTGCCAGCAGCTTGTGGACTAGCGGGGGGAGGCCGGCTGAGCAGTTCTTC.

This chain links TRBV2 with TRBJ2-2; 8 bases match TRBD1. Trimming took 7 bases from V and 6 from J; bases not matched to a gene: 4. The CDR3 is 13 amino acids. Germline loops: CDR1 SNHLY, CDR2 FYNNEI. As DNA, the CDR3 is TGTGCCAGCAAGGACAGGGTGGCCGGGGAGCTGTTTTTT. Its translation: CASKDRVAGELFF.

The CDR3 sequence: CASSVTSQSSSPLHF. The CDR3 bases are TGTGCCAGCAGCGTAACTTCCCAAAGTAGTTCACCCCTCCACTTT. This chain uses TRBV9 with TRBJ1-6; D unresolved. Germline V gives CDR1 SGDLS, CDR2 YYNGEE. Trimming left V 1 base short and J 9 bases short, with 14 bases between. There are 15 residues in the CDR3.

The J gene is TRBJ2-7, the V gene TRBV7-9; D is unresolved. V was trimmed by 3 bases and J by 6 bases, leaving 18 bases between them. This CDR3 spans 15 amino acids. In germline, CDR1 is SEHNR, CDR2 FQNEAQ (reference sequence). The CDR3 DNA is TGTGCCAGCAGCTTTTTTGGCCAGGTTCCCTCCGAGCAGTACTTC. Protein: CASSFFGQVPSEQYF.

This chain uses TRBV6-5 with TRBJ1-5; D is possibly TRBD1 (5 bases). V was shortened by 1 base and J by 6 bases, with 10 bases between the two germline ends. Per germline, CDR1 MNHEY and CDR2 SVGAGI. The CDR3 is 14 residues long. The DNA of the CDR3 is TGTGCCAGCAGTTACTTGGGTCAGGGTCAGCCCCAGCATTTT. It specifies CASSYLGQGQPQHF.